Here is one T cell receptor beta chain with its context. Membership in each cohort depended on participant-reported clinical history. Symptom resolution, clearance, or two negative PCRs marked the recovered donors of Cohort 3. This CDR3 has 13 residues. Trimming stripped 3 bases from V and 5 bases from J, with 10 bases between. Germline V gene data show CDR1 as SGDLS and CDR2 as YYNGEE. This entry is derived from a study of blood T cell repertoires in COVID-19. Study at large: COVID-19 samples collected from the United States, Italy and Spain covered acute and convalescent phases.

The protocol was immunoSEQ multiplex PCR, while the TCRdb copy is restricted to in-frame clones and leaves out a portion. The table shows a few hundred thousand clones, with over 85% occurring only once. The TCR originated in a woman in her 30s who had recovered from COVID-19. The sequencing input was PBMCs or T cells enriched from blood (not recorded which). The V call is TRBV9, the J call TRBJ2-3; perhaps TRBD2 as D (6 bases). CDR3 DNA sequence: TGTGCCAGCAGCGAGACTAGTAGAGATACGCAGTATTTT. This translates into CASSETSRDTQYF.